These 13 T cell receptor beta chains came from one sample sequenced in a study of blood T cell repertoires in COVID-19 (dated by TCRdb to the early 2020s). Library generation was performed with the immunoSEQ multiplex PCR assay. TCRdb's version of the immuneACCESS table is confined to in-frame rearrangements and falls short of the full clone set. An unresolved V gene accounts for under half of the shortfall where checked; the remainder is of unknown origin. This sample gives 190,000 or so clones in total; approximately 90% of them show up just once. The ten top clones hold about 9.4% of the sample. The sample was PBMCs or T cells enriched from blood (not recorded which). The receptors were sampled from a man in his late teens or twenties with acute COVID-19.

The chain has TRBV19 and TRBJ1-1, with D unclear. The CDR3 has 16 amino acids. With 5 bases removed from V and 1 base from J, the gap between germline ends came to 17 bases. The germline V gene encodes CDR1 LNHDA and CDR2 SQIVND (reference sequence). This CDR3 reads CASSVEVQPGNTEAFF. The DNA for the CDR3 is TGTGCCAGTAGTGTGGAAGTCCAGCCGGGGAACACTGAAGCTTTCTTT.

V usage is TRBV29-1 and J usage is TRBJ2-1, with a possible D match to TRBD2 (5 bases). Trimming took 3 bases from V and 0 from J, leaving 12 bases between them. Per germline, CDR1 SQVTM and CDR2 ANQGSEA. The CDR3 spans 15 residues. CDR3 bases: TGCAGCGTTGAGAGACTAAAGAGCTCCTACAATGAGCAGTTCTTC. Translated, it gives CSVERLKSSYNEQFF.

CDR3 DNA: TGTGCCAGCAGTGAGTCGCCGCAGACAGATACGCAGTATTTT. It specifies CASSESPQTDTQYF. J is TRBJ2-3 and V is TRBV6-1; the D is unclear. V lost 3 bases and J 3 bases, leaving 10 bases between the germline ends. Germline loops: CDR1 MNHNS, CDR2 SASEGT. CDR3 length equals 14 residues.

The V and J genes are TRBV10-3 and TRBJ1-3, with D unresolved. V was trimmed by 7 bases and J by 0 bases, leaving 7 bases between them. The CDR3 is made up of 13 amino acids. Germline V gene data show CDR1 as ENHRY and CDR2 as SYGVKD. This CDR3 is CAIMDSSGNTIYF. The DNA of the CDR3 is TGTGCCATCATGGACTCCTCTGGAAACACCATATATTTT.

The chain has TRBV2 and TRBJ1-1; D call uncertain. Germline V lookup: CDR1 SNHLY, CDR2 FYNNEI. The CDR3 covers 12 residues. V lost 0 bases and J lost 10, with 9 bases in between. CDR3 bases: TGTGCCAGCAGTGAAGCGGCCACCGCAGCTTTCTTT. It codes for CASSEAATAAFF.

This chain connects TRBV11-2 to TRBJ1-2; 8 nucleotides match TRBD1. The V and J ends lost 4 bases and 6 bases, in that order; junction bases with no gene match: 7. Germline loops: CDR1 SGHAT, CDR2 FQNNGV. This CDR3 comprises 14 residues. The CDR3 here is CASSSGATGDGYTF. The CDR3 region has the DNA TGTGCCAGCAGCTCAGGGGCGACAGGGGATGGCTACACCTTC.

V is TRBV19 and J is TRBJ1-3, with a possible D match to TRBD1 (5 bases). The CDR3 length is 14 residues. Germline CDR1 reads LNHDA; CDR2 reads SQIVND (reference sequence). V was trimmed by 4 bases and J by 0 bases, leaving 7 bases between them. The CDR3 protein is CASSTTDSGNTIYF. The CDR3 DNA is TGTGCCAGTAGTACGACAGACTCTGGAAACACCATATATTTT.

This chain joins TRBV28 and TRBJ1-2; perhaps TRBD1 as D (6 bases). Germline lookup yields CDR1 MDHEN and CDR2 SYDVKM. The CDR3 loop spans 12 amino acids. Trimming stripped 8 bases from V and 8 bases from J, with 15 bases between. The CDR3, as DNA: TGTGCCAGCGCAAGAGCAGGGGAAGGCTACACCTTC. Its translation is CASARAGEGYTF.

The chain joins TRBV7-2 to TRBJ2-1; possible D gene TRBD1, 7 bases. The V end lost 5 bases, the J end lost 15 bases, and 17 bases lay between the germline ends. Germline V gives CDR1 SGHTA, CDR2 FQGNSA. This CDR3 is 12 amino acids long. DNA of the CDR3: TGTGCCAGCAGCCGACTAGAGGGGGCGGGGTTCTTC. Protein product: CASSRLEGAGFF.

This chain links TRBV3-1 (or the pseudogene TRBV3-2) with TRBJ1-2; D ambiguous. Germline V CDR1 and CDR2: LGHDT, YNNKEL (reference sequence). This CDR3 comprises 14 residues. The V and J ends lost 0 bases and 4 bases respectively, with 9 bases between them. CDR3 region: CASSQEYRVYGYTF. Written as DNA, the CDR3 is TGTGCCAGCAGCCAAGAGTACCGAGTCTATGGCTACACCTTC.

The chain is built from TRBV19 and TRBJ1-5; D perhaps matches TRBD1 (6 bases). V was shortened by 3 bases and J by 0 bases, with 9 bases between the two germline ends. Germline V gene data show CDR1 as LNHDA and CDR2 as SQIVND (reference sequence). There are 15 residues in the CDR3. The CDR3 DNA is TGTGCCAGTAGTATCAACAGGGATAGCAATCAGCCCCAGCATTTT. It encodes CASSINRDSNQPQHF.

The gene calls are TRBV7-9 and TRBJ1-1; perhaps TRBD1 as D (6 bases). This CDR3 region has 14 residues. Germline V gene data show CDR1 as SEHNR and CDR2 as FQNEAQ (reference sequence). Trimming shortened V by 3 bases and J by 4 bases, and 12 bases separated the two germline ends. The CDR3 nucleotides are TGTGCCAGCAGCTTCGAAGGGGGATCCACTGAAGCTTTCTTT. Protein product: CASSFEGGSTEAFF.

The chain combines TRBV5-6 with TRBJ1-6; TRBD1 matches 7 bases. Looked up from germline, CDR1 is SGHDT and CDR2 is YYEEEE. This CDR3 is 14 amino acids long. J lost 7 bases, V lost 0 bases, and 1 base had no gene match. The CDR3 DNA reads TGTGCCAGCAGCTTGGGCAGGGGGAATTCACCCCTCCACTTT. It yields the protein CASSLGRGNSPLHF.